The 29 T cell receptor beta chains below all came from one sample that was sequenced in a study of blood T cell repertoires in COVID-19. Data came from immunoSEQ multiplex PCR; TCRdb stores just in-frame clones and leaves some out. The table shows under 250,000 clones, with roughly 85% occurring only once. Sequencing used peripheral blood. These receptors were taken from a man younger than 35 with active or convalescent COVID-19.

The chain carries TRBV7-2 and TRBJ1-4, with 10 bases fitting TRBD1. The CDR3 length is 15 residues. Germline values: CDR1 SGHTA, CDR2 FQGNSA. The ends lost 5 bases at V and 7 bases at J; junction bases unmatched: 7. The CDR3 nucleotides are TGTGCCAGCAGCCCGGACAGGGGGTACGGTGAAAAACTGTTTTTT. Protein: CASSPDRGYGEKLFF.

The chain recombines TRBV6-5 with TRBJ1-4; D not certain. Germline CDR1 MNHEY, CDR2 SVGAGI. Trimming shortened V by 7 bases and J by 4 bases, and 13 bases separated the two germline ends. The CDR3 runs 14 residues. CDR3 sequence: CASTTRSFNEKLFF. The CDR3 nucleotides are TGTGCCAGCACCACTAGGTCATTTAATGAAAAACTGTTTTTT.

The genes are TRBV12-5 and TRBJ1-2; D ambiguous. The CDR3 sequence is 14 residues long. The V gene's germline CDR1 is LGHNT and CDR2 FRNRAP. The V gene lost 6 bases and the J gene lost 5 bases, with 16 bases spanning the gap. The CDR3 sequence: CASGPSMGVYGYTF. CDR3 DNA sequence: TGTGCTAGTGGCCCTTCGATGGGAGTGTATGGCTACACCTTC.

The J gene is TRBJ1-2, the V gene TRBV21-1; the table's D call, TRBD1, has no DNA check behind it. TRBV21-1 is tagged as a pseudogene. CDR3 length equals 14 residues. For the CDR3, the DNA is TGTGCCAGCAGGGGGACAGGAAATAACTATGGCTACACCTTC. The encoded protein is CASRGTGNNYGYTF.

Notes on this clone: An end of the junction differs from the germline gene, which may be a read error. The genes are TRBV19 and TRBJ2-7; TRBD2 matches 9 bases. Germline V gene sequence: CDR1 LNHDA, CDR2 SQIVND (reference sequence). The CDR3 is 12 amino acids. CDR3 nucleotide sequence: TGTGCCAGCGGGGTAGCGGGGGTGAGCGTTCACTTC. Its translation: CASGVAGVSVHF. The entire variable domain, with the rest obtained from reference TRBV19 and TRBJ2-7, is as follows: DGGITQSPKYLFRKEGQNVTLSCEQNLNHDAMYWYRQDPGQGLRLIYYSQIVNDFQKGDIAEGYSVSREKKESFPLTVTSAQKNPTAFYLCASGVAGVSVHFGPGTRLTVT.

This clone came up once. The chain couples TRBV27 to TRBJ2-1, with 9 nucleotides matching TRBD2. The J segment lost 9 bases and the V segment lost 7 bases, leaving 10 bases of the junction unmatched. Germline-derived CDR1 and CDR2 are MNHEY and SMNVEV (reference sequence). This CDR3 has 14 residues. The DNA of the CDR3 is TGTGCCAGCACCCCCTTAGCGGGAGAAGGTGAGCAGTTCTTC. Amino acid sequence: CASTPLAGEGEQFF.

The V gene is TRBV4-2, the J gene TRBJ2-7; 9 bases fit TRBD1. CDR1 and CDR2 (germline): LGHNA, YNFKEQ. The CDR3 covers 16 residues. V trimming: 4 bases; J trimming: 5 bases; junction bases outside the gene matches: 12. CDR3 nucleotides: TGTGCCAGCAGCCGAATAGGGACAGGGTCGAAGAACGAGCAGTACTTC. This gives the protein CASSRIGTGSKNEQYF.

As for this clone: At one end, the junction sequence differs from germline, possibly due to a read error. The J gene is TRBJ2-7, the V gene TRBV6-5, with 10 bases identical to TRBD2. There are 15 residues in the CDR3. Germline CDR1 is MNHEY and CDR2 is SVGAGI. The CDR3 nucleotides are TGTGCCAGCAGAATTACTAGCGGGGTCTCCTACGAGCAGCACTTC. It specifies CASRITSGVSYEQHF.

The rearrangement joins TRBV29-1 to TRBJ1-1; D is uncertain. The V gene lost 0 bases and the J gene lost 2 bases, with 7 bases spanning the gap. Germline V CDR1 and CDR2: SQVTM, ANQGSEA. CDR3 length equals 13 residues. The CDR3 protein is CSVEDDTNTEAFF. DNA of the CDR3: TGCAGCGTTGAAGATGACACTAACACTGAAGCTTTCTTT.

The chain employs TRBV5-1 and TRBJ2-7, with 7 bases lining up with TRBD1. Trimming took 0 bases from V and 2 from J; bases not matched to a gene: 8. Germline assignment: CDR1 SGHRS and CDR2 YFSETQ. The CDR3 has 16 amino acids. The CDR3 spells CASSLAVTGEAYEQYF. The CDR3 DNA reads as TGCGCCAGCAGCTTGGCCGTAACAGGGGAAGCCTACGAGCAGTACTTC.

The CDR3 region has the DNA TGTGCCAGCTCACCACTAGGACAGGACTCCTACTATGGCTACACCTTC. It encodes CASSPLGQDSYYGYTF. The rearrangement joins TRBV18 to TRBJ1-2; TRBD1 matches at 7 bases. V lost 1 base and J lost 3; bases outside the gene matches: 8. This CDR3 is built from 16 residues. CDR1 is KGHSH, CDR2 LQKENI, per germline.

The chain couples TRBV5-4 to TRBJ1-4; D ambiguous. The CDR3 sequence is 14 residues long. The V end was cut by 0 bases, the J end by 2 bases, with 5 bases between. The germline CDR1 and CDR2 sequences are SGHNT and YYREEE (reference sequence). The DNA for the CDR3 is TGTGCCAGCAGCTTGGGCGCTACTAATGAAAAACTGTTTTTT. The encoded protein is CASSLGATNEKLFF.

The chain links TRBV15 to TRBJ1-1, with a possible D match to TRBD1 (6 bases). V was pared by 3 bases and J by 8 bases, with 13 bases between. The CDR3 is 13 amino acids. The germline CDR1 and CDR2 sequences are LNHNV and YYDKDF (reference sequence). The CDR3 reads CATSRPGQIEAFF. CDR3 nucleotides: TGTGCCACCAGCAGGCCCGGACAGATAGAAGCTTTCTTT.

The rearrangement joins TRBV11-2 to TRBJ1-4; a possible D gene is TRBD1 (5 bases). The CDR3 is 16 amino acids. Trimming cost V 3 bases and J 2 bases, with 13 bases left between them. Germline values: CDR1 SGHAT, CDR2 FQNNGV. Here the CDR3 DNA reads TGTGCCAGCAGCTTGGGGGGGTATCGTACTAATGAAAAACTGTTTTTT. Translating it yields CASSLGGYRTNEKLFF.

The chain recombines TRBV28 with TRBJ2-5, with D maybe TRBD2 (6 bases). Trimming left V 1 base short and J 1 base short, with 10 bases between. Germline-derived CDR1 and CDR2 are MDHEN and SYDVKM. The CDR3 totals 15 residues. The CDR3 nucleotides are TGTGCCAGCAGTTTATATGGGGGAGGCCAAGAGACCCAGTACTTC. Protein: CASSLYGGGQETQYF.

The chain has TRBV27 and TRBJ1-1, with D possibly being TRBD1 (5 bases). The germline V gene has CDR1 MNHEY and CDR2 SMNVEV (reference sequence). V was pared by 1 base and J by 1 base, with 10 bases between. CDR3 length equals 15 residues. As DNA, the CDR3 is TGTGCCAGCAGTTTATGGGGGGGGTCGAACACTGAAGCTTTCTTT. Translation gives CASSLWGGSNTEAFF.

The chain is built from TRBV7-2 and TRBJ2-3, with D perhaps matching TRBD2 (5 bases). This CDR3 is 14 amino acids long. Germline V gene data show CDR1 as SGHTA and CDR2 as FQGNSA. V gave up 7 bases and J gave up 4 bases, with 15 bases separating them. Here the CDR3 DNA reads TGTGCCAGCACCCGGGATTCCTCCGCAGATACGCAGTATTTT. Protein product: CASTRDSSADTQYF.

This chain connects TRBV7-3 to TRBJ2-7; D may be TRBD1 (6 bases). The CDR3 sequence is 13 residues long. The germline V gene has CDR1 SGHTA and CDR2 FQGTGA. V shed 6 bases and J shed 5 bases, with 14 bases lying between them. The CDR3 reads CASSKQGSDEQYF. DNA of the CDR3: TGTGCCAGCAGTAAACAGGGTTCCGACGAGCAGTACTTC.

The chain employs TRBV10-3 and TRBJ1-1, with TRBD1 matching over 9 bases. The V and J ends lost 8 bases and 5 bases, in that order; junction bases with no gene match: 15. CDR3 length equals 16 residues. Germline V gene lookup returns CDR1 ENHRY and CDR2 SYGVKD. CDR3: CAIGFREQGADTEAFF. Written as DNA, the CDR3 is TGTGCCATCGGGTTCCGTGAACAGGGGGCGGATACTGAAGCTTTCTTT.

CDR3 residues: CASSFPGRGEKLFF. The DNA for the CDR3 is TGTGCCAGCAGTTTTCCGGGCCGGGGGGAAAAACTGTTTTTT. The rearrangement links TRBV28 to TRBJ1-4, with D possibly matching TRBD1 (5 bases). This CDR3 contains 14 residues. Germline V gene lookup returns CDR1 MDHEN and CDR2 SYDVKM. V was shortened by 3 bases and J by 8 bases, with 13 bases between the two germline ends.

The chain joins TRBV11-2 to TRBJ2-1; tentatively, D is TRBD1 (6 bases). V lost 3 bases, J lost 2 bases, and 11 bases lay in between. CDR3 size: 15 residues. Germline V CDR1 and CDR2: SGHAT, FQNNGV. In DNA, the CDR3 is TGTGCCAGCAGCTTCAGGCAGGGGACCTACAATGAGCAGTTCTTC. It yields the protein CASSFRQGTYNEQFF.

The chain carries TRBV13 and TRBJ1-1, with D maybe TRBD1 (5 bases). V lost 1 base and J lost 5, with 5 bases in between. This CDR3 region has 12 residues. Per the germline V gene, CDR1 is PRHDT and CDR2 is FYEKMQ (reference sequence). CDR3 DNA: TGTGCCAGCAGCTTAGAGGGGACTGAAGCTTTCTTT. This codes for CASSLEGTEAFF.

The chain has TRBV9 and TRBJ2-2; TRBD2 aligns across 7 bases. Trimming at V came to 4 bases and at J to 5 bases, leaving 2 bases not matched to a gene. The CDR3 has 13 residues. The germline V gene encodes CDR1 SGDLS and CDR2 YYNGEE. CDR3 in amino acids: CASSFSGTGELFF. CDR3 nucleotides: TGTGCCAGCAGCTTTAGCGGGACCGGGGAGCTGTTTTTT.

V usage is TRBV30 and J usage is TRBJ1-5; D possibly corresponds to TRBD1 (5 bases). Germline CDR1 GTSNPN, CDR2 SVGIG (reference sequence). Trimming cost V 7 bases and J 4 bases, with 11 bases left between them. The CDR3 contains 12 residues. CDR3 protein: CASETDNQPQHF. DNA of the CDR3: TGTGCCTCCGAGACAGATAATCAGCCCCAGCATTTT.

A few counts support this clone. CDR3 in amino acids: CASSQGHLSYNSPLHF. The CDR3 DNA sequence: TGTGCCAGCAGTCAGGGACATCTCTCCTATAATTCACCCCTCCACTTT. This chain uses TRBV27 with TRBJ1-6; tentative D call: TRBD1 (6 bases). From germline, CDR1 is MNHEY and CDR2 SMNVEV (reference sequence). V lost 5 bases to trimming and J lost 0 bases, with 11 bases between them. The length of the CDR3 is 16 residues.

Turning to this clone: The sample contains more than one DNA sequence encoding this CDR3. The V call is TRBV24-1, the J call TRBJ1-2; D is unresolved. Germline assignment: CDR1 KGHDR and CDR2 SFDVKD. The CDR3 is made up of 12 amino acids. Trimming removed 4 bases at V and 5 bases at J, with 7 bases between. The CDR3: CATSDPGYGYTF. The CDR3 DNA sequence: TGTGCCACCAGTGACCCAGGTTATGGCTACACCTTC.

This clone occurred a few times. The chain employs TRBV27 and TRBJ2-1; the match to TRBD2 covers 8 bases. The CDR3 is 18 residues long. After removal of 6 bases from V and 8 bases from J, the junction contained 21 bases not matched to a gene. CDR1 is MNHEY, CDR2 SMNVEV, per germline (reference sequence). CDR3 sequence reads: CASRRAAWGLGVHDEQFF. The DNA for the CDR3 is TGTGCCAGCAGAAGGGCAGCTTGGGGACTAGGGGTTCATGATGAGCAGTTCTTC.

The chain joins TRBV2 to TRBJ1-5; a weak D match, TRBD1 (5 bases). Germline V gene lookup returns CDR1 SNHLY and CDR2 FYNNEI. V lost 5 bases and J 6 bases, leaving 11 bases between the germline ends. The CDR3 spans 13 residues. Written as DNA, the CDR3 is TGTGCCAGCAGTTTCAACAGGATTCAGCCCCAGCATTTT. This translates into CASSFNRIQPQHF. The complete variable domain, with remaining parts taken from reference TRBV2 and TRBJ1-5, reads EPEVTQTPSHQVTQMGQEVILRCVPISNHLYFYWYRQILGQKVEFLVSFYNNEISEKSEIFDDQFSVERPDGSNFTLKIRSTKLEDSAMYFCASSFNRIQPQHFGDGTRLSIL.

The table lists this clone with a count of one. The chain recombines TRBV7-2 with TRBJ2-1, with TRBD1 identical over 10 bases. The ends lost 3 bases at V and 6 bases at J; junction bases unmatched: 2. Germline V lookup: CDR1 SGHTA, CDR2 FQGNSA. The CDR3 runs to 14 residues. The CDR3 sequence: CASSFDRGLNEQFF. Written as DNA, the CDR3 is TGTGCCAGCAGCTTTGACAGGGGGCTCAATGAGCAGTTCTTC.